The source of this TCR beta chain is a study of blood T cell repertoires in COVID-19. This clone was found a few times. Germline assignment: CDR1 MNHEY and CDR2 SMNVEV (reference sequence). The CDR3 sequence is 17 residues long. V was clipped by 0 bases and J by 0 bases, with 14 bases between them. In the original workflow: Amplification of reference gene primers provided the estimated nucleated cell counts. TCRdb's copy holds only in-frame clones and misses some; the assay was immunoSEQ multiplex PCR. The V and J calls and clone size come from that table; D and trimming were worked out from the DNA. The table records about 160,000 clones, more than 65% of them present only once.

The receptor comes from a woman aged 55-69 years with COVID-19, enrolled during active disease. The chain carries TRBV27 and TRBJ1-2; D is unresolved. The specimen was peripheral blood. CDR3 DNA: TGTGCCAGCAGTTTATCGAGGTCAGCCCGTACTAACTATGGCTACACCTTC. Protein product: CASSLSRSARTNYGYTF.